This T cell receptor beta chain was profiled in a study of blood T cell repertoires in COVID-19. Background on the study: The United States, Italy and Spain were the sources of the acute and convalescent COVID-19 samples. In each case, the material was cDNA or gDNA derived from T cells, B-cell-depleted T cells, or PBMCs.

Germline V gene lookup returns CDR1 SGHRS and CDR2 YFSETQ. V lost 0 bases, J lost 6 bases, and 2 bases stayed unmatched. This CDR3 contains 15 residues. Study processing details: Nucleated cell counts were estimated from reference gene primer amplification. Here immunoSEQ multiplex PCR was the method, and the copy in TCRdb shows in-frame clones only, minus some. The DNA was the basis for D and trimming; V, J and clone size are from that table. The table has hundreds of thousands of clones, about 80% seen once; the top ten hold over 1.5%. The source material was peripheral blood. The chain couples TRBV5-1 to TRBJ1-4, with 10 bases lining up with TRBD1. The TCR originated in a woman over 75 with acute or convalescent COVID-19. The CDR3 spells CASSLEGTGDEKLFF. The CDR3 nucleotides are TGCGCCAGCAGCTTGGAAGGGACAGGGGATGAAAAACTGTTTTTT. Complete variable domain (other parts from reference TRBV5-1 and TRBJ1-4): KAGVTQTPRYLIKTRGQQVTLSCSPISGHRSVSWYQQTPGQGLQFLFEYFSETQRNKGNFPGRFSGRQFSNSRSEMNVSTLELGDSALYLCASSLEGTGDEKLFFGSGTQLSVL.